This T cell receptor (beta chain) was recovered during a study of blood T cells in healthy people across ages. This clonotype was seen a few times. Peripheral blood samples of roughly 9.8 milliliters were drawn from each donor. PCR was performed a second time for about 7 to 12 cycles using a sample-barcoded 5' primer and a J-beta primer mix. MiXCR, applied by TCRdb to the 5' RACE reads, yields one record per CDR3 protein. This sample has 1.2 million to 1.5 million distinct CDR3 sequences; roughly 64% occur once, and the top ten carry 6.7%. This CDR3 has 14 amino acids. The V gene's germline CDR1 is MNHEY and CDR2 SMNVEV (reference sequence). V dropped 4 bases and J dropped 5 bases, with 14 bases sitting between them.

This receptor was obtained from a man aged 18 to 30 in good health. The specimen sequenced was blood. The chain joins TRBV27 to TRBJ2-5; possibly TRBD1 for D (5 bases). This CDR3 reads CASSSGSVWETQYF. In DNA form, the CDR3 reads TGTGCCAGCAGTTCAGGGTCCGTTTGGGAGACCCAGTACTTC.